These 25 T cell receptor beta chains originate from one sample sequenced in a study of CD8 T cells in Susac syndrome. Random hexamers were used to reverse transcribe roughly 0.45 to 1 ug of RNA. TCRdb re-called the immunoSEQ multiplex PCR reads through MiXCR, storing one row per CDR3 protein. The sample yields just under 95,000 distinct CDR3 sequences, about 93% seen once. Sequencing used CD4+ T cells from PBMCs. These receptors were taken from a human donor with Susac syndrome.

The rearrangement joins TRBV3-1 to TRBJ1-1, with D possibly TRBD1 on 5 matching bases. This CDR3 has 12 residues. V lost 4 bases, J lost 6 bases, and 9 bases lay in between. Germline V gives CDR1 LGHDT, CDR2 YNNKEL (reference sequence). The CDR3 is CASSPGIAEAFF. CDR3 nucleotides: TGTGCCAGCAGCCCAGGGATAGCTGAAGCTTTCTTT.

The CDR3 bases are TGTGCCAGCAGCCCGGGACTAGCGGGGGGGCAAGAGACCCAGTACTTC. Its translation is CASSPGLAGGQETQYF. The chain carries TRBV3-1 and TRBJ2-5; 16 bases line up with TRBD2. With V trimmed by 4 bases and J by 2 bases, 1 base remained unmatched. The CDR3 sequence is 16 residues long. Germline V gene lookup returns CDR1 LGHDT and CDR2 YNNKEL (reference sequence).

The chain's CDR3 is CSVVEGGAFF. The DNA of the CDR3 is TGCAGCGTTGTAGAGGGCGGAGCTTTCTTT. The V gene is TRBV29-1, the J gene TRBJ1-1; D gene unclear. The V and J ends lost 4 bases and 10 bases respectively, with 10 bases between them. The CDR3 extends over 10 amino acids. CDR1 and CDR2 (germline): SQVTM, ANQGSEA.

This CDR3 is CASSDDRYQETQYF. CDR3 sequence (DNA): TGTGCCAGCAGTGATGACCGGTACCAAGAGACCCAGTACTTC. The V and J genes are TRBV25-1 and TRBJ2-5; D unclear. Germline V gene sequence: CDR1 MGHDK, CDR2 SYGVNS. V lost 3 bases and J lost 0, with 8 bases in between. The CDR3 is 14 residues long.

The rearrangement joins TRBV20-1 to TRBJ1-2; the D is unclear. Germline V gene lookup returns CDR1 DFQATT and CDR2 SNEGSKA (reference sequence). The V gene lost 3 bases and the J gene lost 6 bases, with 14 bases spanning the gap. This CDR3 is 13 amino acids long. DNA of the CDR3: TGCAGTGCTAGGGTCTCCCAGTTGGATGGCTACACCTTC. Translating it yields CSARVSQLDGYTF.

This chain links TRBV27 with TRBJ2-7; weak D call: TRBD1 (6 bases). Germline V gene data show CDR1 as MNHEY and CDR2 as SMNVEV (reference sequence). CDR3 length: 14 amino acids. The V end lost 2 bases, the J end lost 7 bases, and 15 bases lay between the germline ends. CDR3 bases: TGTGCCAGCAGTTTAGCACAGGGTGGGATGGAGCAGTACTTC. Its protein is CASSLAQGGMEQYF.

The rearrangement uses TRBV6-5 and TRBJ1-6, with 7 bases that match TRBD1. V was pared by 6 bases and J by 7 bases, with 9 bases of the junction left unmatched. The CDR3 is 15 residues long. Germline V CDR1 and CDR2: MNHEY, SVGAGI. The CDR3 bases are TGTGCCAGCAGACCAATGACAGGGAAGAATTCACCCCTCCACTTT. Protein sequence: CASRPMTGKNSPLHF.

The CDR3: CAFRGRLTEKLFF. The CDR3 coding sequence is TGTGCTTTCCGAGGGCGGTTAACGGAAAAACTGTTTTTT. V is TRBV30 and J is TRBJ1-4; D gene uncertain. CDR1 GTSNPN and CDR2 SVGIG come from the germline V gene (reference sequence). This CDR3 region has 13 residues.

In its sample, this clonotype was seen once. J is TRBJ1-1 and V is TRBV6-5; a possible D gene is TRBD1 (6 bases). The germline V and J ends were trimmed by 7 bases and 1 base, with 10 bases remaining between them. The germline V gene encodes CDR1 MNHEY and CDR2 SVGAGI. The CDR3 is 13 residues long. CDR3 bases: TGTGCCAGCACCCCGGGACAGAACACTGAAGCTTTCTTT. Translation: CASTPGQNTEAFF.

This chain connects TRBV30 to TRBJ1-5; D not resolved. The germline V gene has CDR1 GTSNPN and CDR2 SVGIG (reference sequence). CDR3 length: 12 amino acids. Trimming removed 1 base from V and 4 bases from J, with 5 bases in between. The CDR3 region is CAWSDGNQPQHF. The CDR3 DNA reads as TGTGCCTGGAGTGATGGGAATCAGCCCCAGCATTTT.

This chain links TRBV4-3 with TRBJ2-2; D may be TRBD1 (6 bases). V gave up 0 bases and J gave up 3 bases, with 8 bases separating them. The length of the CDR3 is 15 residues. The V gene's germline CDR1 is LGHNA and CDR2 YSLEER. CDR3 nucleotides: TGCGCCAGCAGCCAAGATTACAGGGACACCGGGGAGCTGTTTTTT. Encoded protein: CASSQDYRDTGELFF.

This rearrangement joins TRBV11-2 to TRBJ2-7; D possibly corresponds to TRBD1 (6 bases). Trimming left V 5 bases short and J 2 bases short, with 13 bases between. The CDR3 is made up of 14 amino acids. The germline V gene has CDR1 SGHAT and CDR2 FQNNGV. CDR3 DNA: TGTGCCAGCAGCGCACAGGGTCTGGCCTACGAGCAGTACTTC. Translating it yields CASSAQGLAYEQYF.

The rearrangement joins TRBV20-1 to TRBJ1-2, with D hard to call. Per the germline V gene, CDR1 is DFQATT and CDR2 is SNEGSKA (reference sequence). V was trimmed by 2 bases and J by 2 bases, leaving 9 bases between them. The CDR3 loop spans 13 amino acids. CDR3 region: CSARRPGNYGYTF. DNA of the CDR3: TGCAGTGCTAGACGTCCGGGGAACTATGGCTACACCTTC.

V usage is TRBV6-5 and J usage is TRBJ1-5; D not certain. The V gene's germline CDR1 is MNHEY and CDR2 SVGAGI. V was pared by 0 bases and J by 3 bases, with 12 bases between. The CDR3 runs to 16 residues. The chain's CDR3 is CASSYSTAASNQPQHF. The CDR3 region has the DNA TGTGCCAGCAGTTACTCGACGGCCGCCTCCAATCAGCCCCAGCATTTT.

The chain combines TRBV20-1 with TRBJ1-6; weak D call: TRBD1 (5 bases). The CDR3 loop spans 17 amino acids. Germline V lookup: CDR1 DFQATT, CDR2 SNEGSKA (reference sequence). Deletions cut 0 bases from V and 7 bases from J, with 19 bases between. The CDR3 sequence is CSARDRLVGGSNSPLHF. The CDR3 region has the DNA TGCAGTGCTAGAGATCGATTGGTCGGGGGTTCGAATTCACCCCTCCACTTT.

The V and J genes are TRBV30 and TRBJ2-3; no firm D call. This CDR3 spans 11 amino acids. Germline assignment: CDR1 GTSNPN and CDR2 SVGIG (reference sequence). V was clipped by 2 bases and J by 10 bases, with 10 bases between them. CDR3 protein: CAWSSQISQYF. The DNA for the CDR3 is TGTGCCTGGAGTTCCCAGATCTCGCAGTATTTT.

DNA for the CDR3: TGTGCCAGCACCCCAGGGGGCCTGGGTTACTCTGGGGCCAACGTCCTGACTTTC. Protein product: CASTPGGLGYSGANVLTF. The chain couples TRBV12-3 or TRBV12-4 to TRBJ2-6, with TRBD1 matching over 8 bases. The V gene end was trimmed by 7 bases and the J gene end by 0 bases; junction bases not matched to a gene: 11. CDR3 length: 18 residues.

The V and J genes are TRBV12-3 or TRBV12-4 and TRBJ1-1, with D unresolved. The V and J ends lost 3 bases and 1 base respectively, with 12 bases between them. The CDR3 totals 15 residues. The CDR3 reads CASSFRGFENTEAFF. CDR3 nucleotide sequence: TGTGCCAGCAGTTTCCGGGGATTCGAGAACACTGAAGCTTTCTTT.

The chain recombines TRBV6-2 or TRBV6-3 with TRBJ2-5; D is unclear. Deletions cut 6 bases from V and 3 bases from J, with 11 bases between. The length of the CDR3 is 13 residues. Germline CDR1 and CDR2: MNHEY and SVGEGT. The CDR3 loop is CASRIDWEETQYF. DNA for the CDR3: TGTGCCAGCAGGATTGACTGGGAAGAGACCCAGTACTTC.

The genes are TRBV20-1 and TRBJ2-3; 14 nucleotides align to TRBD2. Germline V CDR1 and CDR2: DFQATT, SNEGSKA (reference sequence). This CDR3 has 14 residues. V lost 6 bases to trimming and J lost 3 bases; unmatched junction nucleotides: 2. The CDR3 nucleotides read TGCAGTGCAAGACTAGCGGGGGGGACAGATACGCAGTATTTT. Its translation: CSARLAGGTDTQYF.

The table lists this clonotype with a count of one. This sequence joins TRBV11-2 and TRBJ2-1; TRBD2 matches at 7 bases. V dropped 1 base and J dropped 7; count of bases not matched to a gene: 1. This CDR3 is built from 13 residues. From germline, CDR1 is SGHAT and CDR2 FQNNGV. CDR3 sequence: CASSLVRGNEQFF. The CDR3 DNA sequence: TGTGCCAGCAGCTTAGTGCGGGGGAATGAGCAGTTCTTC.

The V call is TRBV5-1, the J call TRBJ2-7, with 8 bases lining up with TRBD1. The CDR3 has 17 amino acids. CDR1 is SGHRS, CDR2 YFSETQ, per germline. J was trimmed by 2 bases and V by 0 bases; bases with no gene match: 10. DNA for the CDR3: TGCGCCAGCAGCTTGGCCCTCGGACAGGGACCTACCTACGAGCAGTACTTC. Its protein is CASSLALGQGPTYEQYF.

The V and J genes are TRBV19 and TRBJ1-4; 7 nucleotides agree with TRBD1. This CDR3 contains 14 residues. V gave up 8 bases and J gave up 5 bases; unmatched junction bases: 8. Germline V CDR1 and CDR2: LNHDA, SQIVND (reference sequence). The CDR3 DNA reads as TGTGCCAGTGGACCCGGGACAGCCAATGAAAAACTGTTTTTT. As protein: CASGPGTANEKLFF. Filled out from reference TRBV19 and TRBJ1-4, the complete variable domain reads DGGITQSPKYLFRKEGQNVTLSCEQNLNHDAMYWYRQDPGQGLRLIYYSQIVNDFQKGDIAEGYSVSREKKESFPLTVTSAQKNPTAFYLCASGPGTANEKLFFGSGTQLSVL.

The chain couples TRBV6-6 to TRBJ2-5; 8 bases are shared with TRBD1. The trim removed 8 bases at V and 5 bases at J, leaving 7 bases unmatched. The CDR3 sequence is 13 residues long. Germline assignment: CDR1 MNHNY and CDR2 SVGAGI (reference sequence). The CDR3 DNA reads as TGTGCCAGCCGGGACAGGCCTGAGGAGACCCAGTACTTC. This gives the protein CASRDRPEETQYF.

The genes are TRBV16 and TRBJ1-1; unclear D gene. Per germline, CDR1 KGHSY and CDR2 FQNENV. V shed 1 base and J shed 1 base, with 10 bases lying between them. This CDR3 has 15 residues. CDR3 nucleotides: TGTGCCAGCAGCCAATTTAAGGCTGCGAACACTGAAGCTTTCTTT. Its translation is CASSQFKAANTEAFF. Based on the CDR3 plus reference TRBV16 and TRBJ1-1, the full variable domain is GEEVAQTPKHLVRGEGQKAKLYCAPIKGHSYVFWYQQVLKNEFKFLISFQNENVFDETGMPKERFSAKCLPNSPCSLEIQATKLEDSAVYFCASSQFKAANTEAFFGQGTRLTVV.